This T cell receptor (beta chain) was documented in a study of blood T cell repertoires in COVID-19. Across the study: The United States, Italy and Spain supplied acute and convalescent COVID-19 samples. T cells, B-cell-depleted T cells, or PBMCs supplied cDNA or gDNA.

In the authors' methods: Reference gene primer amplification gave nucleated cell count estimates. Sequencing was performed with immunoSEQ multiplex PCR; in TCRdb, only in-frame clones are kept and a portion is missing. The V and J calls and clone size were taken over from that table, and D and trimming were inferred from the DNA. The profile shows 250,000 or so clones, about 88% of them singletons. The CDR3 extends over 15 amino acids. From germline, CDR1 is SGDLS and CDR2 YYNGEE. V shed 4 bases, J shed 3 bases, and the junction held 7 bases outside the gene matches. Sequencing input: peripheral blood. This chain connects TRBV9 to TRBJ1-3, with 7 bases identical to TRBD1. This TCR was sampled from a middle-aged woman who had recovered from COVID-19. The CDR3 protein is CASSLGTVSGNTIYF. The CDR3 DNA sequence: TGTGCCAGCAGCCTCGGGACAGTTAGTGGAAACACCATATATTTT.